The 30 T cell receptor beta chains below come from one sample, sequenced in a study of blood T cells in healthy people across ages. A J-beta primer mix and a sample-barcoded 5' primer were used in a second PCR of roughly 6 to 11 cycles. TCRdb passed the 5' RACE reads through MiXCR, listing each CDR3 protein once. The sample lists some 760,000 distinct CDR3 sequences, 25% occurring once. These data were also filed under a second study, of T cells of mothers and their children.

The sequenced material came from blood. These receptors originate from a boy younger than 18 in good health.

This clonotype was picked up a small number of times. The chain combines TRBV5-5 with TRBJ1-5; unclear D gene. The CDR3 spans 16 residues. The V end was cut by 6 bases, the J end by 0 bases, with 16 bases between. Germline loops: CDR1 SGHKS, CDR2 YYEKEE (reference sequence). The CDR3 DNA follows: TGTGCCAGCAACGTCGGCGGACCTTATAGCAATCAGCCCCAGCATTTT. It codes for CASNVGGPYSNQPQHF.

This clonotype was seen a few times. This chain joins TRBV7-2 and TRBJ2-2; D remains ambiguous. There are 14 residues in the CDR3. Germline assignment: CDR1 SGHTA and CDR2 FQGNSA. Trimming took 5 bases from V and 1 from J, leaving 8 bases between them. The CDR3 nucleotides are TGTGCCAGCAGCACAATTCTGAACACCGGGGAGCTGTTTTTT. This encodes CASSTILNTGELFF.

The rearrangement links TRBV29-1 to TRBJ2-5; D possibly corresponds to TRBD1 (5 bases). The CDR3 sequence is 13 residues long. Between the trimmed V and J ends, which lost 5 bases and 1 base, there was a span of 11 bases. Per germline, CDR1 SQVTM and CDR2 ANQGSEA. CDR3: CSVHRGGQETQYF. Written as DNA, the CDR3 is TGCAGCGTTCATAGGGGTGGCCAAGAGACCCAGTACTTC.

This chain uses TRBV7-9 with TRBJ2-1; 15 positions match TRBD2. Germline-derived CDR1 and CDR2 are SEHNR and FQNEAQ (reference sequence). This CDR3 contains 15 residues. V was pared by 5 bases and J by 7 bases, with 3 bases of the junction left unmatched. The CDR3 spells CASSQGLAGGNEQFF. CDR3 in DNA: TGTGCCAGCAGCCAGGGACTAGCGGGAGGAAATGAGCAGTTCTTC.

In its sample, this clonotype was seen a few times. The rearrangement uses TRBV7-9 and TRBJ2-5, with D perhaps matching TRBD1 or TRBD2 (5 bases each). With 5 bases removed from V and 2 bases from J, the gap between germline ends came to 15 bases. The CDR3 is made up of 15 amino acids. Germline loops: CDR1 SEHNR, CDR2 FQNEAQ (reference sequence). CDR3 sequence: CASSPTAAQQETQYF. CDR3 coding DNA: TGTGCCAGCAGCCCGACAGCGGCCCAACAAGAGACCCAGTACTTC.

The chain joins TRBV4-3 to TRBJ2-7, with D possibly being TRBD2 (5 bases). The V gene's germline CDR1 is LGHNA and CDR2 YSLEER. The V gene lost 0 bases and the J gene lost 5 bases, with 11 bases spanning the gap. CDR3 length equals 14 residues. This chain's CDR3 is CASSQDPGTNEQYF. CDR3 coding DNA: TGCGCCAGCAGCCAAGATCCGGGAACCAACGAGCAGTACTTC.

The chain links TRBV11-1 to TRBJ2-1, with 14 bases identical to TRBD2. V shed 4 bases and J 7 bases; nucleotides not matched to a gene: 18. The CDR3 consists of 20 residues. The germline gives CDR1 SGHAT, CDR2 FQDESV (reference sequence). This chain's CDR3 is CASSSSLGTSGSLLGNEQFF. CDR3 in DNA: TGTGCCAGCAGCTCGTCCTTAGGGACTAGCGGGAGCCTACTCGGGAATGAGCAGTTCTTC. The whole variable domain, remainder taken from reference TRBV11-1 and TRBJ2-1, is EAEVAQSPRYKITEKSQAVAFWCDPISGHATLYWYRQILGQGPELLVQFQDESVVDDSQLPKDRFSAERLKGVDSTLKIQPAELGDSAMYLCASSSSLGTSGSLLGNEQFFGPGTRLTVL.

This clonotype was observed many times. This rearrangement joins TRBV28 to TRBJ2-5, with D uncertain. There are 12 residues in the CDR3. With 5 bases removed from V and 0 bases from J, the gap between germline ends came to 4 bases. The germline CDR1 and CDR2 sequences are MDHEN and SYDVKM. In nucleotides, the CDR3 is TGTGCCAGCAGTGAGTACCAAGAGACCCAGTACTTC. It yields the protein CASSEYQETQYF.

The V and J genes are TRBV21-1 and TRBJ2-5; the table names TRBD1, a call not compared with the DNA. TRBV21-1 is a recognized pseudogene. CDR3 length: 14 amino acids. This CDR3 reads CASIRDRGWETQYF. As DNA, the CDR3 is TGTGCCAGCATCCGGGACAGGGGTTGGGAGACCCAGTACTTC.

The rearrangement links TRBV18 to TRBJ2-1; D might be TRBD1 (6 bases). The germline gives CDR1 KGHSH, CDR2 LQKENI. CDR3 length: 16 residues. Trimming took off 3 bases at V and 0 bases at J, with 12 bases between the two ends. CDR3: CASSPEQGASYNEQFF. The DNA for the CDR3 is TGTGCCAGCTCACCGGAACAGGGAGCCTCCTACAATGAGCAGTTCTTC.

This chain uses TRBV10-3 with TRBJ2-1, with TRBD1 identical over 11 bases. This CDR3 region has 18 residues. Germline CDR1 reads ENHRY; CDR2 reads SYGVKD. V lost 3 bases and J lost 4; bases outside the gene matches: 11. This CDR3 reads CAISDPRYGQGAYNEQFF. The CDR3 nucleotides read TGTGCCATCAGTGACCCGCGTTATGGACAGGGGGCGTACAATGAGCAGTTCTTC.

This sequence joins TRBV27 and TRBJ1-1; the D gene is possibly TRBD1 (5 bases). The ends were cut back, 7 bases at V and 6 bases at J, with 18 bases in the middle. CDR3 length: 14 residues. Germline lookup yields CDR1 MNHEY and CDR2 SMNVEV (reference sequence). Written as DNA, the CDR3 is TGTGCCAGCATCCCCTGGGGCGGTGCGGCTGAAGCTTTCTTT. Translated, it gives CASIPWGGAAEAFF.

V and J are TRBV7-2 and TRBJ2-5; TRBD2 matches at 7 bases. The end of the DNA is better explained by TRBJ2-1, so the J call may be wrong. The length of the CDR3 is 13 residues. CDR1 is SGHTA, CDR2 FQGNSA, per germline. CDR3 DNA: TGTGCCAGCAGCTGGGGGGGAGACGGTGAGCAGTTCTTC. Its protein is CASSWGGDGEQFF.

The chain couples TRBV12-3 or TRBV12-4 to TRBJ2-1; 11 bases line up with TRBD2. CDR3 length: 15 residues. The V and J ends lost 8 bases and 7 bases, in that order; junction bases with no gene match: 10. The CDR3 DNA is TGTGCCAGCTTAATCGCTAGCGGGAGGAGTAATGAGCAGTTCTTC. It is translated as CASLIASGRSNEQFF.

The CDR3 region has the DNA TGTGCCAGCAGTTTAGCGGGGATGGGACCGGCCGGGGGGCAGTACTTC. Its protein is CASSLAGMGPAGGQYF. This chain joins TRBV12-3 or TRBV12-4 and TRBJ2-5; 7 positions match TRBD2. V shed 0 bases and J 11 bases; nucleotides not matched to a gene: 15. The CDR3 covers 16 residues.

This chain connects TRBV4-2 to TRBJ2-5; 7 bases are shared with TRBD1. The CDR3 runs 15 residues. The junction had 6 bases not matched to a gene; V was cut back by 1 base and J by 4 bases. The germline V gene has CDR1 LGHNA and CDR2 YNFKEQ. The CDR3 spells CASSQVRGRLETQYF. CDR3 nucleotide sequence: TGTGCCAGCAGCCAAGTAAGGGGGCGCTTAGAGACCCAGTACTTC.

The genes are TRBV28 and TRBJ1-1; D is ambiguous. Germline loops: CDR1 MDHEN, CDR2 SYDVKM. V lost 3 bases and J lost 6, with 5 bases in between. The CDR3 totals 11 residues. As DNA, the CDR3 is TGTGCCAGCAGTTTGTTTTCTGAAGCTTTCTTT. It codes for CASSLFSEAFF.

J is TRBJ2-1 and V is TRBV20-1, with 13 bases aligning to TRBD2. The CDR3 extends over 14 amino acids. Trimming took 5 bases from V and 9 from J; bases not matched to a gene: 7. Germline assignment: CDR1 DFQATT and CDR2 SNEGSKA (reference sequence). The CDR3 bases are TGCAGTGCTTCAACTAGCGGGAGGGGAGGTGAGCAGTTCTTC. This encodes CSASTSGRGGEQFF.

This chain uses TRBV3-1 with TRBJ2-7; perhaps TRBD2 as D (5 bases). V shed 1 base and J shed 0 bases, with 10 bases lying between them. Per the germline V gene, CDR1 is LGHDT and CDR2 is YNNKEL (reference sequence). CDR3 length equals 15 residues. CDR3 loop: CASSQVGVSSYEQYF. The CDR3 nucleotides are TGTGCCAGCAGCCAAGTCGGGGTGAGCTCCTACGAGCAGTACTTC.

V is TRBV7-9 and J is TRBJ2-1, with a tentative D call TRBD2 (6 bases). Trimming took 5 bases from V and 10 from J, leaving 21 bases between them. The germline CDR1 and CDR2 sequences are SEHNR and FQNEAQ (reference sequence). The CDR3 contains 15 residues. The CDR3 coding sequence is TGTGCCAGCAGCCCGGTTAGCGGACCCGACCCAGAGCAGTTCTTC. Translation gives CASSPVSGPDPEQFF.

The CDR3 region is CASRGPRRDSPLHF. The CDR3 region has the DNA TGTGCCAGCAGGGGGCCTCGGAGGGATTCACCCCTCCACTTT. The chain links TRBV6-1 to TRBJ1-6; the D gene is possibly TRBD1 (5 bases). This CDR3 region has 14 residues. Per germline, CDR1 MNHNS and CDR2 SASEGT. The V end lost 6 bases, the J end lost 8 bases, and 14 bases lay between the germline ends.

The gene calls are TRBV29-1 and TRBJ2-1, with D tentatively TRBD1 (5 bases). V lost 3 bases and J lost 13, with 10 bases in between. The germline gives CDR1 SQVTM, CDR2 ANQGSEA. This CDR3 contains 10 residues. The CDR3 spells CSVDQGEQFF. DNA for the CDR3: TGCAGCGTTGATCAGGGTGAACAGTTCTTC.

This clonotype was counted many times. CDR3 region: CSARASGRARETQYF. In DNA form, the CDR3 reads TGCAGTGCTAGGGCTAGCGGGAGGGCCCGGGAGACCCAGTACTTC. This chain connects TRBV20-1 to TRBJ2-5, with 12 bases aligning to TRBD2. Germline assignment: CDR1 DFQATT and CDR2 SNEGSKA (reference sequence). V lost 3 bases and J lost 5; bases outside the gene matches: 7. The CDR3 has 15 amino acids.

V gene TRBV4-1 combines with J gene TRBJ2-5; D gene uncertain. The DNA end lines up better with TRBJ2-1; the J call may be wrong. Germline CDR1 reads MGHRA; CDR2 reads YSYEKL. The CDR3 covers 14 residues. In nucleotides, the CDR3 is TGCGCCAGCAGCCAAGAGATTAGGTTAAGTGAGCAGTTCTTC. This encodes CASSQEIRLSEQFF.

Only a few counts were recorded for this clonotype. The genes are TRBV12-3 or TRBV12-4 and TRBJ1-2; 7 bases align to TRBD1. The CDR3 extends over 13 amino acids. The J segment lost 8 bases and the V segment lost 6 bases, leaving 9 bases of the junction unmatched. The CDR3 region is CASSLTGREGYTF. The CDR3 DNA reads as TGTGCCAGCAGCCTGACAGGGAGGGAGGGCTACACCTTC.

The V call is TRBV30, the J call TRBJ1-1; D is undetermined. This CDR3 spans 13 amino acids. Per germline, CDR1 GTSNPN and CDR2 SVGIG (reference sequence). The V end was cut by 1 base, the J end by 1 base, with 7 bases between. The CDR3 protein is CAWSGAGNTEAFF. CDR3 nucleotides: TGTGCCTGGAGTGGGGCCGGGAACACTGAAGCTTTCTTT.

V usage is TRBV27 and J usage is TRBJ1-6, with 8 bases aligning to TRBD1. This CDR3 spans 16 amino acids. Unmatched junction bases numbered 9, after V lost 2 bases and J lost 9 bases. Germline V gene lookup returns CDR1 MNHEY and CDR2 SMNVEV (reference sequence). The CDR3 protein is CASSLSGRGRSSPLHF. In DNA form, the CDR3 reads TGTGCCAGCAGTTTAAGTGGCAGGGGGCGGAGTTCACCCCTCCACTTT.

In this sample, this clonotype turned up a few times. The CDR3 DNA is TGTGCCAGCTCATCTATGGGCGAGCAGTACTTC. It codes for CASSSMGEQYF. This rearrangement joins TRBV18 to TRBJ2-5; no reliable D call. The J call is in doubt because the DNA end fits TRBJ2-7 better. Germline CDR1 KGHSH, CDR2 LQKENI. The CDR3 has 11 residues.

This clonotype was detected a few times. V is TRBV3-1 and J is TRBJ1-6; 9 bases map to TRBD1. J gave up 5 bases and V 3 bases, and 5 bases lay outside the gene matches. Looked up from germline, CDR1 is LGHDT and CDR2 is YNNKEL (reference sequence). This CDR3 contains 16 residues. The CDR3 here is CASSQLGTGNNSPLHF. DNA of the CDR3: TGTGCCAGCAGCCAGCTGGGGACAGGGAATAATTCACCCCTCCACTTT. Full variable domain (outside the CDR3, taken from reference TRBV3-1 and TRBJ1-6): DTAVSQTPKYLVTQMGNDKSIKCEQNLGHDTMYWYKQDSKKFLKIMFSYNNKELIINETVPNRFSPKSPDKAHLNLHINSLELGDSAVYFCASSQLGTGNNSPLHFGNGTRLTVT.

This chain connects TRBV6-6 to TRBJ2-7; D unresolved. Germline assignment: CDR1 MNHNY and CDR2 SVGAGI (reference sequence). Between the trimmed V and J ends, which lost 6 bases and 3 bases, there was a span of 18 bases. CDR3 length: 15 amino acids. Here the CDR3 reads CASSNPESTVYEQYF. CDR3 DNA sequence: TGTGCCAGCAGCAACCCGGAGTCAACAGTCTACGAGCAGTACTTC.